These 24 T cell receptor beta chains were all obtained from the same sample, sequenced in a study of cytomegalovirus exposure and HLA in healthy donors. It was with 60 Vbeta and 13 Jbeta primers that the PCR ran. The repertoire was sequenced with immunoSEQ multiplex PCR; TCRdb's copy has only in-frame clones and lacks some. In the table there are more than 150,000 clones, roughly 74% of which are singletons. Input material: PBMCs. Receptors originate from a woman aged 40 to 55 in good health and CMV-seropositive.

The chain links TRBV18 to TRBJ1-2, with TRBD1 as a possible D gene (5 bases). V dropped 6 bases and J dropped 4 bases, with 15 bases sitting between them. This CDR3 comprises 14 residues. Germline lookup yields CDR1 KGHSH and CDR2 LQKENI. Written as DNA, the CDR3 is TGTGCCAGCTCCGTCCGGGGGGAAGGCTATGGCTACACCTTC. This sequence encodes CASSVRGEGYGYTF.

The chain uses TRBV9 and TRBJ2-2; 10 bases fit TRBD2. Per germline, CDR1 SGDLS and CDR2 YYNGEE. The CDR3 loop spans 17 amino acids. Trimming removed 0 bases from V and 6 bases from J; junction bases left unmatched: 8. As DNA, the CDR3 is TGTGCCAGCAGCGTAGGGGGTCTAGCGGGAGTTGCCGGGGAGCTGTTTTTT. It translates to CASSVGGLAGVAGELFF. The full variable domain, completed using reference TRBV9 and TRBJ2-2, is DSGVTQTPKHLITATGQRVTLRCSPRSGDLSVYWYQQSLDQGLQFLIQYYNGEERAKGNILERFSAQQFPDLHSELNLSSLELGDSALYFCASSVGGLAGVAGELFFGEGSRLTVL.

The CDR3 region is CASSYRQSYAEAFF. The CDR3, as DNA: TGTGCCAGCAGCTATAGACAATCGTACGCTGAAGCTTTCTTT. The chain couples TRBV28 to TRBJ1-1; D ambiguous. The CDR3 has 14 amino acids. Trimming took off 6 bases at V and 6 bases at J, with 17 bases between the two ends. The germline V gene encodes CDR1 MDHEN and CDR2 SYDVKM.

The chain recombines TRBV7-2 with TRBJ2-3; 12 bases map to TRBD2. Germline CDR1 and CDR2: SGHTA and FQGNSA. The CDR3 length is 16 residues. V was pared by 6 bases and J by 3 bases, with 7 bases of the junction left unmatched. The CDR3 here is CASRSPTSGSTDTQYF. For the CDR3, the DNA is TGTGCCAGCAGGTCTCCGACTAGCGGGAGTACAGATACGCAGTATTTT.

This clone was picked up a small number of times. The chain employs TRBV28 and TRBJ2-7; 10 bases are shared with TRBD2. Germline V lookup: CDR1 MDHEN, CDR2 SYDVKM. The ends lost 8 bases at V and 3 bases at J; junction bases unmatched: 10. CDR3 size: 15 residues. The CDR3 spells CASLRVGLADYEQYF. In DNA form, the CDR3 reads TGTGCCAGCCTCCGGGTCGGACTAGCGGACTACGAGCAGTACTTC.

This clone has more than one count but fewer than ten. The CDR3 spells CASSGLAGVPDTQYF. The CDR3 nucleotides read TGTGCCAGCAGTGGGCTAGCGGGAGTCCCAGATACGCAGTATTTT. V and J are TRBV2 and TRBJ2-3; 10 positions agree with TRBD2. Germline trimming cut 4 bases from V and 4 bases from J; bases unmatched to any gene: 5. The CDR3 length is 15 residues. Germline loops: CDR1 SNHLY, CDR2 FYNNEI.

J is TRBJ2-3 and V is TRBV29-1; D is perhaps TRBD2 (5 bases). Trimming left V 3 bases short and J 2 bases short, with 15 bases between. CDR1 and CDR2 (germline): SQVTM, ANQGSEA. This CDR3 spans 15 amino acids. DNA of the CDR3: TGCAGCGTTGATGGAGACTCCGGACTCACAGATACGCAGTATTTT. It yields the protein CSVDGDSGLTDTQYF.

This clone was seen only a few times. The chain joins TRBV2 to TRBJ2-1; a possible D gene is TRBD2 (5 bases). The germline gives CDR1 SNHLY, CDR2 FYNNEI. The CDR3 is 15 amino acids. V lost 5 bases and J 5 bases, leaving 16 bases between the germline ends. The CDR3 nucleotides read TGTGCCAGCAGTCTGGAAAGGACTGGAGACAATGAGCAGTTCTTC. This translates into CASSLERTGDNEQFF. Variable domain in full (rest from reference TRBV2 and TRBJ2-1): EPEVTQTPSHQVTQMGQEVILRCVPISNHLYFYWYRQILGQKVEFLVSFYNNEISEKSEIFDDQFSVERPDGSNFTLKIRSTKLEDSAMYFCASSLERTGDNEQFFGPGTRLTVL.

This clone showed up just a few times. The rearrangement joins TRBV4-2 to TRBJ2-3; 8 nucleotides match TRBD2. The V and J ends lost 2 bases and 6 bases, in that order; junction bases with no gene match: 7. This CDR3 region has 15 residues. Germline assignment: CDR1 LGHNA and CDR2 YNFKEQ. The CDR3: CASSQRAGEVDTQYF. As DNA, the CDR3 is TGTGCCAGCAGCCAAAGAGCGGGAGAGGTGGATACGCAGTATTTT.

The V call is TRBV7-8, the J call TRBJ2-7; D is perhaps TRBD1 (6 bases). The germline V and J ends were trimmed by 5 bases and 0 bases, with 17 bases remaining between them. The germline CDR1 and CDR2 sequences are SGHVS and FQNEAQ. The CDR3 loop spans 16 amino acids. DNA of the CDR3: TGTGCCAGCAGCGCTGGGTACGGACAGCTCTCCTACGAGCAGTACTTC. Amino acids: CASSAGYGQLSYEQYF.

The table lists this clone with a few counts. This chain connects TRBV15 to TRBJ2-3; the match to TRBD2 covers 11 bases. Germline assignment: CDR1 LNHNV and CDR2 YYDKDF (reference sequence). This CDR3 is 16 amino acids long. V was pared by 1 base and J by 5 bases, with 5 bases of the junction left unmatched. The DNA of the CDR3 is TGTGCCACCAGCAGAGGCGTAGCGGGAGGGATAGATACGCAGTATTTT. Its translation is CATSRGVAGGIDTQYF. The variable domain in full, with the rest retrieved from reference TRBV15 and TRBJ2-3, is DAMVIQNPRYQVTQFGKPVTLSCSQTLNHNVMYWYQQKSSQAPKLLFHYYDKDFNNEADTPDNFQSRRPNTSFCFLDIRSPGLGDTAMYLCATSRGVAGGIDTQYFGPGTRLTVL.

This chain connects TRBV20-1 to TRBJ1-1; D is possibly TRBD1 (6 bases). The CDR3 runs to 11 residues. Germline V gives CDR1 DFQATT, CDR2 SNEGSKA (reference sequence). The CDR3 DNA sequence: TGCAGGCCGGCACAGGGCACTGAAGCTTTCTTT. Residues: CRPAQGTEAFF.

This chain links TRBV5-1 with TRBJ2-2; D perhaps matches TRBD1 (6 bases). The germline CDR1 and CDR2 sequences are SGHRS and YFSETQ. V shed 0 bases and J shed 3 bases, with 9 bases lying between them. The CDR3 is 15 amino acids. The CDR3 loop reads CASSLDREYTGELFF. In DNA form, the CDR3 reads TGCGCCAGCAGCTTGGACAGGGAGTACACCGGGGAGCTGTTTTTT. The full variable domain, rest sourced from reference TRBV5-1 and TRBJ2-2, is KAGVTQTPRYLIKTRGQQVTLSCSPISGHRSVSWYQQTPGQGLQFLFEYFSETQRNKGNFPGRFSGRQFSNSRSEMNVSTLELGDSALYLCASSLDREYTGELFFGEGSRLTVL.

This chain connects TRBV29-1 to TRBJ2-7; possibly TRBD1 for D (5 bases). V shed 6 bases and J shed 5 bases, with 20 bases lying between them. Germline V gene sequence: CDR1 SQVTM, CDR2 ANQGSEA. CDR3 size: 14 residues. The CDR3 nucleotides are TGCAGCGTCCTCCCAGGCAGGGAAGGCAACGAGCAGTACTTC. This gives the protein CSVLPGREGNEQYF.

CDR3 region: CASSRGGFDSQETQYF. In DNA form, the CDR3 reads TGTGCCAGTAGTAGAGGGGGCTTCGACAGTCAAGAGACCCAGTACTTC. The chain has TRBV19 and TRBJ2-5; 7 positions match TRBD1. The CDR3 has 16 amino acids. Trimming at V came to 4 bases and at J to 2 bases, leaving 10 bases not matched to a gene. CDR1 LNHDA and CDR2 SQIVND come from the germline V gene (reference sequence).

This chain joins TRBV10-3 and TRBJ2-7; no reliable D call. Between the trimmed V and J ends, which lost 3 bases and 5 bases, there was a span of 11 bases. The CDR3 runs 13 residues. The germline V gene encodes CDR1 ENHRY and CDR2 SYGVKD. As DNA, the CDR3 is TGTGCCATCAGTGACCTTGTTCCTGACGAGCAGTACTTC. Translation gives CAISDLVPDEQYF.

The table lists this clone with a count of one. V usage is TRBV30 and J usage is TRBJ1-4; tentatively, D is TRBD1 (5 bases). V was pared by 2 bases and J by 2 bases, with 9 bases between. The CDR3 consists of 14 residues. CDR1 and CDR2 (germline): GTSNPN, SVGIG (reference sequence). DNA of the CDR3: TGTGCCTGGAGTCCGGGGGTGACTAATGAAAAACTGTTTTTT. Its translation is CAWSPGVTNEKLFF. Full variable domain (remainder filled in from reference TRBV30 and TRBJ1-4): SQTIHQWPATLVQPVGSPLSLECTVEGTSNPNLYWYRQAAGRGLQLLFYSVGIGQISSEVPQNLSASRPQDRQFILSSKKLLLSDSGFYLCAWSPGVTNEKLFFGSGTQLSVL.

The chain is built from TRBV5-1 and TRBJ1-1, with 7 positions matching TRBD1. With 0 bases clipped from V and 2 bases from J, the junction kept 4 bases outside the gene matches. Germline V lookup: CDR1 SGHRS, CDR2 YFSETQ. The length of the CDR3 is 15 residues. The CDR3 region has the DNA TGCGCCAGCAGCTTGGGGCGACAGGGCAACACTGAAGCTTTCTTT. It yields the protein CASSLGRQGNTEAFF.

This clone was counted once. This chain joins TRBV18 and TRBJ1-2; D is undetermined. Germline V CDR1 and CDR2: KGHSH, LQKENI. The CDR3 loop spans 14 amino acids. Trimming left V 5 bases short and J 6 bases short, with 16 bases between. The CDR3 is CASSSTPPLDGYTF. CDR3 coding DNA: TGTGCCAGCTCATCCACACCCCCCTTGGATGGCTACACCTTC.

This chain links TRBV14 with TRBJ2-1, with 10 bases identical to TRBD2. CDR1 and CDR2 (germline): SGHDN, FVKESK. V trimming: 0 bases; J trimming: 13 bases; junction bases outside the gene matches: 6. CDR3 size: 14 residues. CDR3 sequence (DNA): TGTGCCAGCAGCCAAGAAATGCTAGCGGGAGATCAGTTCTTC. Protein sequence: CASSQEMLAGDQFF.

This clone was observed a handful of times. The chain carries TRBV10-1 and TRBJ2-5, with 7 bases lining up with TRBD1. The DNA end lines up better with TRBJ2-7; the J call may be wrong. The CDR3 has 15 amino acids. Germline V CDR1 and CDR2: WNHNN, SYGVQD (reference sequence). CDR3 DNA sequence: TGCGCCAGCAGTACAAACGAACCGGGACAGATCGAGCAGTACTTC. This encodes CASSTNEPGQIEQYF.

This chain connects TRBV18 to TRBJ2-5; 11 bases line up with TRBD1. Germline V CDR1 and CDR2: KGHSH, LQKENI. V trimming: 3 bases; J trimming: 5 bases; junction bases outside the gene matches: 14. The CDR3 is 18 residues long. CDR3 region: CASSPQLPGQGAIETQYF. CDR3 sequence (DNA): TGTGCCAGCTCACCCCAACTGCCAGGACAGGGGGCGATTGAGACCCAGTACTTC.

This clone has more than one count but fewer than ten. The rearrangement joins TRBV30 to TRBJ1-5; the D is unclear. This CDR3 region has 13 residues. Germline V gene lookup returns CDR1 GTSNPN and CDR2 SVGIG (reference sequence). Between the trimmed V and J ends, which lost 2 bases and 7 bases, there was a span of 12 bases. The DNA of the CDR3 is TGTGCCTGGAGTTTCTCTGGAGGGCAGCCCCAGCATTTT. It translates to CAWSFSGGQPQHF.

J is TRBJ2-3 and V is TRBV4-3; D remains unclear. The CDR3 sequence is 15 residues long. V was shortened by 2 bases and J by 0 bases, with 9 bases between the two germline ends. Germline assignment: CDR1 LGHNA and CDR2 YSLEER. CDR3 nucleotide sequence: TGCGCCAGCAGCCAACTTTTACACAGCACAGATACGCAGTATTTT. Amino acids: CASSQLLHSTDTQYF.